This T cell receptor (beta chain) was observed in a study of blood T cells in healthy people across ages. Turning to the study itself: About one barcoded beta molecule per two T cells came from capture by template switching.

Overall study results and limits: Those diversity estimates obtained from one million T cells were thought to be underestimates. Versus aged donors, long-lived donors had higher diversity and more naive CD4+ cells.

A sample-barcoded 5' primer and a J-beta primer mix were used in a second PCR of roughly 6 to 11 cycles. Per sample, CDR3-containing paired-end reads numbered at least 2.5 million. TCRdb processed the 5' RACE reads anew with MiXCR; each CDR3 protein has one entry. The sample records about 1.8 million distinct CDR3 sequences, just under 50% being singletons. Comment on this clonotype: Its antigen is not known.

The CDR3 runs 15 residues. Per the germline V gene, CDR1 is DFQATT and CDR2 is SNEGSKA (reference sequence). After removal of 6 bases from V and 8 bases from J, the junction contained 17 bases not matched to a gene. The chain is built from TRBV20-1 and TRBJ1-2; TRBD1 agrees at 8 bases. The sequencing sample was made of blood. The clonotype originates from a woman aged 40 to 50 in good health. Here the CDR3 reads CSATMTGQEVLGYTF. Here the CDR3 DNA reads TGCAGTGCGACAATGACGGGACAGGAAGTTTTGGGCTACACCTTC.